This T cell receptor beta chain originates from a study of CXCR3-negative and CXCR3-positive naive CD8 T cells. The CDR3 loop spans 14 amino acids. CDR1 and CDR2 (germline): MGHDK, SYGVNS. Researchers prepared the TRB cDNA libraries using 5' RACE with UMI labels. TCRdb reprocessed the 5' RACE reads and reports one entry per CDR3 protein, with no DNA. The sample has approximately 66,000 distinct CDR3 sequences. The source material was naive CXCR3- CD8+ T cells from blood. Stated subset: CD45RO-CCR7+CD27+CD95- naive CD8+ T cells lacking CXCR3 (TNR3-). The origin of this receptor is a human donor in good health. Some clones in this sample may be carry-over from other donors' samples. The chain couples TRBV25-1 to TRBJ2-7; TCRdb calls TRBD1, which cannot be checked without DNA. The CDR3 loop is CASSAYRAIYEQYF.